This is a list of T cell receptor beta chains from one sample in a study of T cells in Graves' hyperthyroidism and ophthalmopathy. TCRdb re-analysed the multiplex PCR reads in MiXCR, keeping a single row per CDR3 protein. The data show more than 500,000 distinct CDR3 sequences, with 46% seen just once and around two fifths held by the top ten. Sequencing input: peripheral blood or thyroid tissue (not recorded which). These receptors were obtained from an adult woman with Graves' disease, either hyperthyroidism or ophthalmopathy (not recorded which). Both conserved end residues are part of each CDR3. Fields, in order: clone size, D gene, V gene, J gene, CDR3 protein, CDR3 DNA. D genes are given only for firm matches. The listing skips clone size in some rows; elsewhere it reads once, few, many or a size class.

abundance: NA
d_gene: NA
v_gene: TRBV7-9
j_gene: TRBJ2-5
CDR3aa: CASSPGRGTETQYF
CDR3nt: TGTGCCAGCAGCCCTGGGCGAGGGACGGAGACCCAGTACTTC

abundance: NA
d_gene: NA
v_gene: TRBV12-3/TRBV12-4
j_gene: TRBJ1-1
CDR3aa: CASSLALAEAFF
CDR3nt: TGTGCCAGCAGTTTAGCGTTGGCTGAAGCTTTCTTT

abundance: NA
d_gene: TRBD1
v_gene: TRBV7-2
j_gene: TRBJ1-2
CDR3aa: CASTKTGSNYGYTF
CDR3nt: TGTGCCAGCACCAAGACAGGGTCCAACTATGGCTACACCTTC

abundance: NA
d_gene: TRBD2
v_gene: TRBV7-2
j_gene: TRBJ2-7
CDR3aa: CASSGGLAGVGEQYF
CDR3nt: TGTGCCAGCAGTGGGGGACTAGCGGGAGTTGGCGAGCAGTACTTC

abundance: NA
d_gene: TRBD1
v_gene: TRBV20-1
j_gene: TRBJ1-2
CDR3aa: CSAVDAGQSNYGYTF
CDR3nt: TGCAGTGCCGTCGACGCGGGACAGTCTAACTATGGCTACACCTTC

abundance: many
d_gene: NA
v_gene: TRBV5-5
j_gene: TRBJ1-1
CDR3aa: CASSFAVDSEAFF
CDR3nt: TGTGCCAGCAGCTTCGCGGTCGACAGTGAAGCTTTCTTT

abundance: few
d_gene: NA
v_gene: TRBV20-1
j_gene: TRBJ2-5
CDR3aa: CSARAVGDGGTQYF
CDR3nt: TGCAGTGCTAGGGCCGTGGGGGACGGAGGGACCCAGTACTTC

abundance: NA
d_gene: NA
v_gene: TRBV10-3
j_gene: TRBJ1-2
CDR3aa: CAIRPDSYNYGYTF
CDR3nt: TGTGCCATCAGGCCGGACAGCTATAACTATGGCTACACCTTC

abundance: NA
d_gene: TRBD2
v_gene: TRBV7-8
j_gene: TRBJ2-5
CDR3aa: CASSFGLAGASAQYF
CDR3nt: TGTGCCAGCAGCTTCGGACTAGCGGGAGCATCGGCCCAGTACTTC

abundance: few
d_gene: TRBD2
v_gene: TRBV7-3
j_gene: TRBJ2-5
CDR3aa: CASSLSSGSSETQYF
CDR3nt: TGTGCCAGCAGCTTAAGTAGCGGGAGCTCTGAGACCCAGTACTTC

abundance: few
d_gene: TRBD2
v_gene: TRBV7-2
j_gene: TRBJ2-7
CDR3aa: CASKMTSGAYEQYF
CDR3nt: TGTGCCAGCAAAATGACTAGCGGAGCCTACGAGCAGTACTTC

abundance: many
d_gene: NA
v_gene: TRBV7-2
j_gene: TRBJ1-1
CDR3aa: CALHPLEAFF
CDR3nt: TGTGCCCTACACCCATTGGAAGCTTTCTTT

abundance: NA
d_gene: NA
v_gene: TRBV10-3
j_gene: TRBJ1-1
CDR3aa: CAIRGLENTEAFF
CDR3nt: TGTGCCATCAGAGGACTAGAGAACACTGAAGCTTTCTTT

abundance: few
d_gene: NA
v_gene: TRBV6-1
j_gene: TRBJ1-5
CDR3aa: CASSGTHNQPQHF
CDR3nt: TGTGCCAGCAGCGGGACGCACAATCAGCCCCAGCATTTT

abundance: NA
d_gene: NA
v_gene: TRBV9
j_gene: TRBJ1-6
CDR3aa: CASSPGPQENSPLHF
CDR3nt: TGTGCCAGCAGCCCCGGGCCACAGGAGAATTCACCCCTCCACTTT

abundance: many
d_gene: TRBD1
v_gene: TRBV5-6
j_gene: TRBJ1-4
CDR3aa: CASSLGPAGGSEKLFF
CDR3nt: TGTGCCAGCAGCTTGGGCCCGGCAGGGGGAAGTGAAAAACTGTTTTTT

abundance: NA
d_gene: NA
v_gene: TRBV10-3
j_gene: TRBJ1-1
CDR3aa: CAISDRGSGTEAFF
CDR3nt: TGTGCCATCAGTGACCGGGGTAGTGGCACTGAAGCTTTCTTT

abundance: few
d_gene: TRBD1
v_gene: TRBV29-1
j_gene: TRBJ1-1
CDR3aa: CSVKFDRGWDTEAFF
CDR3nt: TGCAGCGTCAAATTTGACAGGGGGTGGGACACTGAAGCTTTCTTT

abundance: NA
d_gene: TRBD1
v_gene: TRBV7-2
j_gene: TRBJ2-5
CDR3aa: CASSGPGTDSNQPQYF
CDR3nt: TGTGCCAGCAGCGGGCCTGGGACAGATAGCAATCAGCCCCAGTACTTC

abundance: few
d_gene: TRBD1
v_gene: TRBV11-2
j_gene: TRBJ2-7
CDR3aa: CASSFDRGYYEQYF
CDR3nt: TGTGCCAGCAGCTTCGACAGGGGGTACTACGAGCAGTACTTC

abundance: NA
d_gene: TRBD1
v_gene: TRBV20-1
j_gene: TRBJ2-7
CDR3aa: CSAGQGTYEQYF
CDR3nt: TGCAGTGCGGGACAGGGGACGTACGAGCAGTACTTC

abundance: many
d_gene: NA
v_gene: TRBV25-1
j_gene: TRBJ1-2
CDR3aa: CASRRDNNYGYTF
CDR3nt: TGTGCCAGCAGGAGGGACAATAACTATGGCTACACCTTC

abundance: NA
d_gene: TRBD1
v_gene: TRBV7-2
j_gene: TRBJ1-6
CDR3aa: CASSLGDSKAPLHF
CDR3nt: TGTGCCAGCAGCTTAGGGGACAGTAAGGCACCCCTCCACTTT

abundance: many
d_gene: NA
v_gene: TRBV4-2
j_gene: TRBJ2-5
CDR3aa: CASSQGGGQSQETQYF
CDR3nt: TGTGCCAGCAGCCAAGGGGGGGGACAGTCCCAAGAGACCCAGTACTTC

abundance: NA
d_gene: TRBD2
v_gene: TRBV4-2
j_gene: TRBJ2-7
CDR3aa: CASSQDSGSGSGSYEQYF
CDR3nt: TGTGCCAGCAGCCAAGATAGCGGTAGCGGGAGCGGCTCCTACGAGCAGTACTTC

abundance: NA
d_gene: NA
v_gene: TRBV25-1
j_gene: TRBJ1-5
CDR3aa: CASSAKEGGQPQHF
CDR3nt: TGTGCGAGCAGTGCTAAGGAGGGGGGTCAGCCCCAGCATTTT

abundance: few
d_gene: NA
v_gene: TRBV29-1
j_gene: TRBJ1-2
CDR3aa: CTAGNLYGYTF
CDR3nt: TGCACGGCTGGCAACCTCTATGGCTACACCTTC

abundance: NA
d_gene: NA
v_gene: TRBV7-2
j_gene: TRBJ1-5
CDR3aa: CASSLGQALNQPQHF
CDR3nt: TGTGCCAGCAGCTTAGGACAGGCCCTAAATCAGCCCCAGCATTTT

abundance: once
d_gene: NA
v_gene: TRBV10-3
j_gene: TRBJ1-5
CDR3aa: CAISGSRLYSNQPQHF
CDR3nt: TGTGCCATCAGTGGGTCTAGACTATATAGCAATCAGCCCCAGCATTTT

abundance: NA
d_gene: NA
v_gene: TRBV29-1
j_gene: TRBJ2-7
CDR3aa: CSVQEDYEQYF
CDR3nt: TGCAGCGTCCAAGAGGACTACGAGCAGTACTTC